A single sample gave rise to the 18 T cell receptor beta chains below, sequenced in a study of T cells after yellow fever vaccination. TCRdb independently ran MiXCR on the 5' RACE reads; one entry per CDR3 protein. The sample has about 320,000 distinct CDR3 sequences; roughly a tenth are singletons. Sample: CD4+ T cells sorted from PBMCs, taken 45 days after the yellow fever booster vaccination. These receptors originate from a man between 18 and 29 years old who received the YFV17D yellow fever vaccine.

The sample holds many counts of this clonotype. The chain couples TRBV6-5 to TRBJ2-7; a weak D match, TRBD1 (6 bases). Trimming removed 2 bases from V and 4 bases from J, with 12 bases in between. CDR3 size: 14 residues. From germline, CDR1 is MNHEY and CDR2 SVGAGI. In DNA form, the CDR3 reads TGTGCCAGCAGTTACGCCGGACAGCTTTACGAGCAGTACTTC. It encodes CASSYAGQLYEQYF.

This clonotype was counted between two and nine times. The rearrangement uses TRBV7-2 and TRBJ1-2; D remains ambiguous. This CDR3 contains 16 residues. V lost 2 bases and J 4 bases, leaving 17 bases between the germline ends. Germline-derived CDR1 and CDR2 are SGHTA and FQGNSA. The CDR3 region has the DNA TGTGCCAGCAGCTTAATACTAGGTGGCAGGCCCTATGGCTACACCTTC. It translates to CASSLILGGRPYGYTF.

In this sample, this clonotype turned up a few times. This chain connects TRBV5-4 to TRBJ1-2, with 8 bases identical to TRBD1. The CDR3 loop spans 13 amino acids. Germline lookup yields CDR1 SGHNT and CDR2 YYREEE (reference sequence). Trimming took 3 bases from V and 8 from J; bases not matched to a gene: 6. For the CDR3, the DNA is TGTGCCAGCAGCTCGACAGGGGCCCGGGGCTACACCTTC. It yields the protein CASSSTGARGYTF.

V gene TRBV27 combines with J gene TRBJ2-5, with a possible D match to TRBD1 (5 bases). The CDR3 has 16 amino acids. CDR1 and CDR2 from the germline V gene are MNHEY and SMNVEV (reference sequence). V was cut by 8 bases and J by 5 bases, with 24 bases left in between. This CDR3 reads CASSVRGRRLGETQYF. The CDR3 DNA reads as TGTGCCAGCTCAGTAAGGGGCAGAAGGCTGGGGGAGACCCAGTACTTC.

This clonotype was observed many times. The V call is TRBV11-2, the J call TRBJ1-2; D is undetermined. CDR1 and CDR2 (germline): SGHAT, FQNNGV. The CDR3 contains 16 residues. V gave up 4 bases and J gave up 0 bases, with 15 bases separating them. Here the CDR3 reads CASSSSVRHPNYGYTF. The DNA of the CDR3 is TGTGCCAGCAGCTCCTCAGTGAGGCACCCTAACTATGGCTACACCTTC.

The J gene is TRBJ2-3, the V gene TRBV18; weak D call: TRBD1 (6 bases). Germline V gene lookup returns CDR1 KGHSH and CDR2 LQKENI. V gave up 1 base and J gave up 5 bases, with 10 bases separating them. The CDR3 contains 14 residues. The CDR3: CASSPLTGRDTQYF. The CDR3 DNA follows: TGTGCCAGCTCACCACTTACAGGGCGAGATACGCAGTATTTT.

The chain has TRBV6-1 and TRBJ1-5; TRBD1 agrees at 7 bases. The CDR3 loop spans 16 amino acids. V dropped 4 bases and J dropped 3; count of bases not matched to a gene: 9. The germline gives CDR1 MNHNS, CDR2 SASEGT. The DNA for the CDR3 is TGTGCCAGCAGTGTTATTGGGACAGCCTTCAATCAGCCCCAGCATTTT. Translation gives CASSVIGTAFNQPQHF.

This clonotype has only a few counts. The chain is built from TRBV6-5 and TRBJ2-1, with D possibly matching TRBD2 (6 bases). The CDR3 spans 13 residues. Germline-derived CDR1 and CDR2 are MNHEY and SVGAGI. Trimming took off 7 bases at V and 4 bases at J, with 11 bases between the two ends. Here the CDR3 DNA reads TGTGCCAGCACCGGGGGTATGTACAATGAGCAGTTCTTC. Encoded protein: CASTGGMYNEQFF.

This clonotype was found many times. The chain recombines TRBV25-1 with TRBJ2-1; 9 bases match TRBD1. V was clipped by 5 bases and J by 4 bases; unmatched bases: 6. Germline V gives CDR1 MGHDK, CDR2 SYGVNS. This CDR3 has 15 residues. The CDR3 DNA reads TGTGCCAGCAGTCTCCGGGACAGGGTTTACAATGAGCAGTTCTTC. This gives the protein CASSLRDRVYNEQFF.

This clonotype was recorded a few times. V usage is TRBV7-9 and J usage is TRBJ1-1; 9 bases match TRBD1. The CDR3 spans 14 residues. Germline CDR1 is SEHNR and CDR2 is FQNEAQ (reference sequence). Trimming removed 3 bases from V and 6 bases from J; junction bases left unmatched: 5. In nucleotides, the CDR3 is TGTGCCAGCAGCTTCCGGGACAGGGACTCTGAAGCTTTCTTT. Protein sequence: CASSFRDRDSEAFF.

The rearrangement joins TRBV4-1 to TRBJ1-2; tentatively, D is TRBD1 (5 bases). The ends were cut back, 0 bases at V and 10 bases at J, with 15 bases in the middle. The CDR3 loop spans 14 amino acids. Germline CDR1 reads MGHRA; CDR2 reads YSYEKL. The CDR3 DNA is TGCGCCAGCAGCCAAGATCTGACAGTCAGTCTCTACACCTTC. Its translation: CASSQDLTVSLYTF.

This chain uses TRBV7-3 with TRBJ1-2; no reliable D call. The V end was cut by 5 bases, the J end by 7 bases, with 14 bases between. The CDR3 contains 13 residues. Germline loops: CDR1 SGHTA, CDR2 FQGTGA. The CDR3 nucleotides are TGTGCCAGCAGCCCGACGGCATCGGGTGGCTACACCTTC. It codes for CASSPTASGGYTF.

This chain joins TRBV4-3 and TRBJ1-6; TRBD1 matches at 7 bases. CDR1 and CDR2 (germline): LGHNA, YSLEER. The V and J ends lost 0 bases and 8 bases, in that order; junction bases with no gene match: 4. The CDR3 consists of 15 residues. The CDR3 DNA follows: TGCGCCAGCAGCCAAGAAAGGGACAGTTATTCACCCCTCCACTTT. Amino acid sequence: CASSQERDSYSPLHF.

The rearrangement joins TRBV2 to TRBJ1-1, with 7 bases matching TRBD1. Germline trimming cut 2 bases from V and 4 bases from J; bases unmatched to any gene: 4. Germline-derived CDR1 and CDR2 are SNHLY and FYNNEI. The CDR3 extends over 14 amino acids. CDR3 nucleotide sequence: TGTGCCAGCAGTGAATCTCAGGGGGGCACTGAAGCTTTCTTT. Protein sequence: CASSESQGGTEAFF. Full variable domain (rest looked up from reference TRBV2 and TRBJ1-1): EPEVTQTPSHQVTQMGQEVILRCVPISNHLYFYWYRQILGQKVEFLVSFYNNEISEKSEIFDDQFSVERPDGSNFTLKIRSTKLEDSAMYFCASSESQGGTEAFFGQGTRLTVV.

The genes are TRBV7-9 and TRBJ1-5; the match to TRBD1 covers 12 bases. V was pared by 4 bases and J by 7 bases, with 8 bases of the junction left unmatched. CDR3 length: 16 residues. Per the germline V gene, CDR1 is SEHNR and CDR2 is FQNEAQ (reference sequence). The CDR3 here is CASSSTGTGGAQPQHF. CDR3 in DNA: TGTGCCAGCAGCTCCACCGGGACAGGGGGCGCGCAGCCCCAGCATTTT.

CDR3 in DNA: TGTGCCACCAGTGATTATCAGGGGGCGATGAATGAGCAGTTCTTC. Translation gives CATSDYQGAMNEQFF. The chain carries TRBV24-1 and TRBJ2-1; 8 nucleotides line up with TRBD1. Trimming removed 2 bases from V and 7 bases from J; junction bases left unmatched: 6. CDR1 and CDR2 from the germline V gene are KGHDR and SFDVKD. This CDR3 region has 15 residues.

The chain has TRBV7-8 and TRBJ1-1, with D maybe TRBD1 (5 bases). Trimming shortened V by 6 bases and J by 2 bases, and 19 bases separated the two germline ends. This CDR3 has 16 residues. Germline CDR1 is SGHVS and CDR2 is FQNEAQ. The CDR3 loop reads CASRLFPGTFNTEAFF. As DNA, the CDR3 is TGTGCCAGCAGACTTTTCCCCGGGACCTTCAACACTGAAGCTTTCTTT.

The genes are TRBV25-1 and TRBJ1-1; 7 bases match TRBD1. Trimming at V came to 5 bases and at J to 2 bases, leaving 8 bases not matched to a gene. The germline V gene has CDR1 MGHDK and CDR2 SYGVNS. This CDR3 has 15 amino acids. The CDR3 is CASSYPGGGNTEAFF. In DNA form, the CDR3 reads TGTGCCAGCAGTTACCCAGGGGGAGGAAACACTGAAGCTTTCTTT.